The text below deals with one T cell receptor beta chain. The data originate from a study of T cells in women clearing cervical HPV infection. Sequenced by immunoSEQ multiplex PCR; TCRdb stores in-frame clones only, minus some. This sample lists tens of thousands of clones; its ten largest clones have about 40%. The source material was blood buffy coat. This clonotype was sampled from a woman aged 18-70 years with a cervical HPV16 infection that either progressed to CIN3+ or cleared (not recorded which).

CDR3 amino acids: CASSLVGGSEAFF. The covered CDR3 bases are TGTGCCAGCAGCTTAGTTGGGGGGTCTGAA. The chain couples TRBV7-2 to TRBJ1-1; possibly TRBD1 for D (5 bases). With the read ending 3 residues before the CDR3 end, the germline J gene is used to fill in that end. The CDR3 length is 13 residues. V was trimmed by 1 base and J by 6 bases, leaving 9 bases between them. CDR1 is SGHTA, CDR2 FQGNSA, per germline.